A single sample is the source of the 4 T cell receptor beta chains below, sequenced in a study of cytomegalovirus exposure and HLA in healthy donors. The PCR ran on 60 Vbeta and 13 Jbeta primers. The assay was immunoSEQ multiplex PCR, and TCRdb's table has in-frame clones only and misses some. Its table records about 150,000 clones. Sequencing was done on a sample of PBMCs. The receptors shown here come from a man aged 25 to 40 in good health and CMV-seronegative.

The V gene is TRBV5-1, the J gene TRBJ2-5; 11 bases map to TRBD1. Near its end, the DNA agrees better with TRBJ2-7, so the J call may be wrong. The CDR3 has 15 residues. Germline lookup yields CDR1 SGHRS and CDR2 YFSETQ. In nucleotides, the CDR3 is TGCGCCAGCAGCACCTTGGGACAGGGGGTGGGCGAGCAGTACTTC. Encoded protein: CASSTLGQGVGEQYF.

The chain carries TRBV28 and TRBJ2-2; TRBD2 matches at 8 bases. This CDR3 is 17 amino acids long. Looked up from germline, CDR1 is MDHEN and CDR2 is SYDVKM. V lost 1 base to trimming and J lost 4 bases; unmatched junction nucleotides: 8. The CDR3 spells CASSLYPSGYRTGELFF. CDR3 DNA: TGTGCCAGCAGTTTATACCCTAGCGGGTATCGCACCGGGGAGCTGTTTTTT.

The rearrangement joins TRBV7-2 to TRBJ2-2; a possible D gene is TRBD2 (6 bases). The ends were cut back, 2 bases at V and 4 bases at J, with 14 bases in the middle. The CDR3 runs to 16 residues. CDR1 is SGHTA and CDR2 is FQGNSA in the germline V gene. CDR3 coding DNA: TGTGCCAGCAGCTTAACAGCAGTCGGGGGCACCGGGGAGCTGTTTTTT. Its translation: CASSLTAVGGTGELFF.

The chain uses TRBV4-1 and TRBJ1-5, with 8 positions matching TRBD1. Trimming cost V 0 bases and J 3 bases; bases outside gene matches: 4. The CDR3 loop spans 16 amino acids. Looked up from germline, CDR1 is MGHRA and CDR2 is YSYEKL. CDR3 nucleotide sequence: TGCGCCAGCAGCCAAGAGGGACAGGCCCTCAATCAGCCCCAGCATTTT. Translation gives CASSQEGQALNQPQHF.